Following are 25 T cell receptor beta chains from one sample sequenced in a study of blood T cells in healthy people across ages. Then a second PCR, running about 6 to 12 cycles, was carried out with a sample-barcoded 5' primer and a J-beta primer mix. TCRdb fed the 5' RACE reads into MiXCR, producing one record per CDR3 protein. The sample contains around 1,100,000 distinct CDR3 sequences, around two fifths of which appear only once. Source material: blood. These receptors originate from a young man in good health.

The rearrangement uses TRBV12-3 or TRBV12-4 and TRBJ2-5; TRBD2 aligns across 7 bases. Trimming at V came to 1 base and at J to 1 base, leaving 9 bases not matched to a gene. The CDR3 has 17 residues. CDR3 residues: CASSLVGRGRFQETQYF. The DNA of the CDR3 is TGTGCCAGCAGTTTAGTAGGGCGGGGGAGATTCCAAGAGACCCAGTACTTC.

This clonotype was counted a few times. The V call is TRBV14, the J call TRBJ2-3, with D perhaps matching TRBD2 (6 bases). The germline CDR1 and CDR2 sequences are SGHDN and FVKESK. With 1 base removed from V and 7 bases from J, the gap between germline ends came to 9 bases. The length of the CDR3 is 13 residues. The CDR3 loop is CASSQVAGNTQYF. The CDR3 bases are TGTGCCAGCAGCCAAGTTGCGGGGAATACGCAGTATTTT.

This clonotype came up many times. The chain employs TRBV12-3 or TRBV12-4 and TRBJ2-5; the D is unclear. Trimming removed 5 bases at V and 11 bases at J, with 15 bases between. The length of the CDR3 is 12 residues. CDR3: CASSPIPPEQYF. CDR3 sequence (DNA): TGTGCCAGCAGTCCCATCCCCCCGGAGCAGTACTTC.

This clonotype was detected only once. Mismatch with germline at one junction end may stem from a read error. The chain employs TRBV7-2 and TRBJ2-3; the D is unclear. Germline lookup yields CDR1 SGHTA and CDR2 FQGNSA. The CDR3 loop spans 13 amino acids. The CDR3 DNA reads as TGTGCCAGCAGCGTAGCTGCTGCCCCTACGCAGTATTTT. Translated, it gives CASSVAAAPTQYF.

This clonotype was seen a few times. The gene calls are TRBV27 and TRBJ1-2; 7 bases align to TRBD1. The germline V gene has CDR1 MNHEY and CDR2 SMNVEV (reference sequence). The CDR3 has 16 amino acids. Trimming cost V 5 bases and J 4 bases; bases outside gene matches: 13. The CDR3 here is CASSKVDRDWGYGYTF. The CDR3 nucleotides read TGTGCCAGCAGTAAGGTAGACAGGGATTGGGGCTATGGCTACACCTTC.

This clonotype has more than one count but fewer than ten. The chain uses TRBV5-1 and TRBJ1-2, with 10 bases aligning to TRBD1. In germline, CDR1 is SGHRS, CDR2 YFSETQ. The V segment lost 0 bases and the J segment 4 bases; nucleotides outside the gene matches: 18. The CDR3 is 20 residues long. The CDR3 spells CASSLGGSGTGDFSFYGYTF. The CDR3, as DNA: TGCGCCAGCAGCTTGGGGGGTTCCGGGACAGGGGACTTCTCGTTCTATGGCTACACCTTC. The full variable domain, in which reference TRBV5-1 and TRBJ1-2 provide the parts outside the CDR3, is KAGVTQTPRYLIKTRGQQVTLSCSPISGHRSVSWYQQTPGQGLQFLFEYFSETQRNKGNFPGRFSGRQFSNSRSEMNVSTLELGDSALYLCASSLGGSGTGDFSFYGYTFGSGTRLTVV.

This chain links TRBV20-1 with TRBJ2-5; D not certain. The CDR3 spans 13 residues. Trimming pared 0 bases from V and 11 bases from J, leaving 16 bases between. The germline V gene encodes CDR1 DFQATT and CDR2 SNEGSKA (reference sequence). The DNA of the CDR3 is TGCAGTGCTAGAGATAGGCCCAGTTCAGTGCAGTACTTC. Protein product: CSARDRPSSVQYF.

CDR3 coding DNA: TGTGCTAGTGGTTTGGGCCCAGCGGACCCGCAGTACTTC. It yields the protein CASGLGPADPQYF. The chain is built from TRBV12-5 and TRBJ2-5; a possible D gene is TRBD2 (5 bases). V was trimmed by 1 base and J by 11 bases, leaving 14 bases between them. The CDR3 totals 13 residues. Germline values: CDR1 LGHNT, CDR2 FRNRAP. Supplemented by reference TRBV12-5 and TRBJ2-5, the full variable domain reads DARVTQTPRHKVTEMGQEVTMRCQPILGHNTVFWYRQTMMQGLELLAYFRNRAPLDDSGMPKDRFSAEMPDATLATLKIQPSEPRDSAVYFCASGLGPADPQYFGPGTRLLVL.

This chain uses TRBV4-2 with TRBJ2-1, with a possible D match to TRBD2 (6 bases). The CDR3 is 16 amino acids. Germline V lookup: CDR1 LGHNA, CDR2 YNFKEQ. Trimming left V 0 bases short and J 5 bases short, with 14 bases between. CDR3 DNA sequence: TGTGCCAGCAGCCAAGATAATAGCGGTCCGCACAATGAGCAGTTCTTC. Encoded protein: CASSQDNSGPHNEQFF.

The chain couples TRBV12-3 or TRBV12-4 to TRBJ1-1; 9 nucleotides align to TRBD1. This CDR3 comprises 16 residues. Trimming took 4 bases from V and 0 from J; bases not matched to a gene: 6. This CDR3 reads CASSSGTGRMNTEAFF. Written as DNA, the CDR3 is TGTGCCAGCAGTTCCGGGACAGGGAGAATGAACACTGAAGCTTTCTTT.

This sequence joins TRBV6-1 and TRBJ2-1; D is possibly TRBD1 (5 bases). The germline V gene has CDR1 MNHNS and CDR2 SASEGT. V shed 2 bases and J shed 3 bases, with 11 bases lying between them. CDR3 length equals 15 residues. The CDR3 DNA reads TGTGCCAGCAGTGAAATGGCAGGGTACTACAATGAGCAGTTCTTC. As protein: CASSEMAGYYNEQFF.

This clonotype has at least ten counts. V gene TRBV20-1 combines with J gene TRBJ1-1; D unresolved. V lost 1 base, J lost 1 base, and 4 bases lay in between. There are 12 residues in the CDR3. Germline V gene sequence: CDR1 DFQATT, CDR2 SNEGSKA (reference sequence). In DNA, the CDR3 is TGCAGTGCTAGAGCGGGGAACACTGAAGCTTTCTTT. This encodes CSARAGNTEAFF.

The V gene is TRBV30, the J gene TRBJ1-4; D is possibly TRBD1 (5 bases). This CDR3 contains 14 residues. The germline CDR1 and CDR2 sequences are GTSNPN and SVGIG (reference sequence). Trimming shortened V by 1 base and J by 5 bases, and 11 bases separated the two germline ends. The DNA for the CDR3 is TGTGCCTGGAGTGCGACAGTAGAAAATGAAAAACTGTTTTTT. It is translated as CAWSATVENEKLFF.

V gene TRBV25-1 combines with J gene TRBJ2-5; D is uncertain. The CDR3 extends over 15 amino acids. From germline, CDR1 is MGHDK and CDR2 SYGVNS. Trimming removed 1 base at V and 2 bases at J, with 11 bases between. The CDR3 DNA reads TGTGCCAGCAGTGAATCCGAGGTCAGACAAGAGACCCAGTACTTC. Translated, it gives CASSESEVRQETQYF.

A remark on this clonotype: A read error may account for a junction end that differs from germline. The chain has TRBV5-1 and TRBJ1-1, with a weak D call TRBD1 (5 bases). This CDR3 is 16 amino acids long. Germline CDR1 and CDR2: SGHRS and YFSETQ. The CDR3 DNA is TGCGTCAGCAGCTTGGATGGGGGGACGCATCGGACTGAAGCTTTCTTT. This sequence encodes CVSSLDGGTHRTEAFF.

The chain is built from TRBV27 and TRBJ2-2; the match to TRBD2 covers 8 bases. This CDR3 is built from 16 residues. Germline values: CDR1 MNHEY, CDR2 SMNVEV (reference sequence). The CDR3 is CTNSLYSGGDTGELFF. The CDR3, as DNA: TGTACCAACAGTTTATATTCGGGGGGGGACACCGGGGAGCTGTTTTTT.

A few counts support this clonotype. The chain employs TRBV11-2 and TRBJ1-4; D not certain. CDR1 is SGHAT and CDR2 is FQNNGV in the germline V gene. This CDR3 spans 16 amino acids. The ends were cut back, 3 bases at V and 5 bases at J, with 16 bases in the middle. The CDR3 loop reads CASSLDRAGRNEKLFF. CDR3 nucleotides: TGTGCCAGCAGCTTGGACCGGGCCGGTCGAAATGAAAAACTGTTTTTT. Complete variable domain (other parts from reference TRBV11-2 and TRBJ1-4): EAGVAQSPRYKIIEKRQSVAFWCNPISGHATLYWYQQILGQGPKLLIQFQNNGVVDDSQLPKDRFSAERLKGVDSTLKIQPAKLEDSAVYLCASSLDRAGRNEKLFFGSGTQLSVL.

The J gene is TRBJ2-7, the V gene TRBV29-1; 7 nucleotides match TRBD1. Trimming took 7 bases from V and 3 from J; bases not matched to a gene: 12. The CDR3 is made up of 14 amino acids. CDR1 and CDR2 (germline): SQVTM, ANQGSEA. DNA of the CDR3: TGCAGCGCACGCCTGGACAGGCCCGACTACGAGCAGTACTTC. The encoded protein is CSARLDRPDYEQYF.

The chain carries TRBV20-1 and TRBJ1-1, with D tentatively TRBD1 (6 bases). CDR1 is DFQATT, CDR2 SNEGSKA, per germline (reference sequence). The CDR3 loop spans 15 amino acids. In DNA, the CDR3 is TGCAGCGGGGGGGGGCCCCGTACCATGAACACTGAAGCTTTCTTT. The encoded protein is CSGGGPRTMNTEAFF.

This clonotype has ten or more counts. This chain's CDR3 is CASSPGAINEQFF. The CDR3 DNA reads as TGTGCCAGCAGTCCCGGCGCAATCAATGAGCAGTTCTTC. The V gene is TRBV12-3 or TRBV12-4, the J gene TRBJ2-1; D unresolved. The CDR3 sequence is 13 residues long. V was trimmed by 5 bases and J by 6 bases, leaving 11 bases between them.

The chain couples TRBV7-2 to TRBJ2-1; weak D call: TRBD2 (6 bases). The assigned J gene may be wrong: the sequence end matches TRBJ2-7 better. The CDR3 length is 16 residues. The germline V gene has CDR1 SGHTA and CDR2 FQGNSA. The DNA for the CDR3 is TGTGCCAGCAGCTTTGCTCGTACTAGCTCCTACAATGAGCAGTACTTC. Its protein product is CASSFARTSSYNEQYF.

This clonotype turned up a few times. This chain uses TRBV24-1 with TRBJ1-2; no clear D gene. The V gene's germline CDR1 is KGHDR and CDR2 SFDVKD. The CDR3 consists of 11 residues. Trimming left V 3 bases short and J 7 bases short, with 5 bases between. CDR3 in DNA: TGTGCCACCAGTGATCGATTTGGCTACACCTTC. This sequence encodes CATSDRFGYTF.

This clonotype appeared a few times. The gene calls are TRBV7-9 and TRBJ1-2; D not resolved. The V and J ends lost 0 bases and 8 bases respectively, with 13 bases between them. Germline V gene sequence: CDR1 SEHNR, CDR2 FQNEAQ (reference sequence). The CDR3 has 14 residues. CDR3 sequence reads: CASSLATIAGGYTF. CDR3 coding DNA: TGTGCCAGCAGCTTAGCAACAATCGCTGGGGGCTACACCTTC.

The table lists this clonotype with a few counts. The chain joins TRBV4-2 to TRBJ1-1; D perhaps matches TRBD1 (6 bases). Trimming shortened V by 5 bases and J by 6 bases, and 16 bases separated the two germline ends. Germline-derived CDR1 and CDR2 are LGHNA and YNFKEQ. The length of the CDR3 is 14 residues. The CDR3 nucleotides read TGTGCCAGCAGCGAGGGGACAATGCGCTCTGAAGCTTTCTTT. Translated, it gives CASSEGTMRSEAFF.

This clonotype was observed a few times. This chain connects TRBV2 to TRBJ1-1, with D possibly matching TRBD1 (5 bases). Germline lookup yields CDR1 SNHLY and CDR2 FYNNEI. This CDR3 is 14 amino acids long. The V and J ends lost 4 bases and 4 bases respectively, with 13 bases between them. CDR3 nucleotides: TGTGCCAGCAGTGGGCAGGGTGATGGCACTGAAGCTTTCTTT. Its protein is CASSGQGDGTEAFF. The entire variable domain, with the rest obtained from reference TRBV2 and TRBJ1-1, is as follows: EPEVTQTPSHQVTQMGQEVILRCVPISNHLYFYWYRQILGQKVEFLVSFYNNEISEKSEIFDDQFSVERPDGSNFTLKIRSTKLEDSAMYFCASSGQGDGTEAFFGQGTRLTVV.